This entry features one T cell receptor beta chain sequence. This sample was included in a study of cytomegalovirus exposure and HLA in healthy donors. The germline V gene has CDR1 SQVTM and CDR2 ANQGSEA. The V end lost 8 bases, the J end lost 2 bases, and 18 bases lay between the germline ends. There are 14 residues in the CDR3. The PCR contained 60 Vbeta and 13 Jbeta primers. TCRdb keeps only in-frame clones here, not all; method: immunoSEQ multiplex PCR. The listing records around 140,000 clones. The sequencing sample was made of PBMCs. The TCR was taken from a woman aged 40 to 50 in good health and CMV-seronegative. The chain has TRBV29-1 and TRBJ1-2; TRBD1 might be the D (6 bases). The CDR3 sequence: CSSSPGTGNYGYTF. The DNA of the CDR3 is TGCAGCTCCTCACCCGGTACAGGGAACTATGGCTACACCTTC.